The 2 T cell receptor beta chains presented below share a single source sample, sequenced in a study of a mutant IDH1 vaccine in newly diagnosed glioma. Time point defined: week 35, safety follow-up. The content of each vaccine dose was 300 ug of mutant IDH1 20-mer peptide, and topical imiquimod accompanied it. These receptors have no identified antigens. The assay was immunoSEQ multiplex PCR, and TCRdb's table has in-frame clones only and misses some. The repertoire consists of 65,000 to 85,000 clones, with approximately 86% occurring once and the leading ten covering 2% to 2.5%. The source material was PBMCs, sampled from a glioma patient whose treatment included an IDH1 peptide vaccine. Receptors were obtained from a man under 40 with glioma.

V and J are TRBV28 and TRBJ1-2, with D unclear. Germline V gene data show CDR1 as MDHEN and CDR2 as SYDVKM. Trimming removed 5 bases from V and 1 base from J, with 5 bases in between. This CDR3 has 12 residues. CDR3 DNA: TGTGCCAGCAGTCCCAGTAACTATGGCTACACCTTC. The encoded protein is CASSPSNYGYTF.

The V gene is TRBV10-3, the J gene TRBJ1-2; D remains unclear. Germline CDR1 reads ENHRY; CDR2 reads SYGVKD. V was shortened by 0 bases and J by 4 bases, with 9 bases between the two germline ends. The CDR3 runs 14 residues. The CDR3, as DNA: TGTGCCATCAGTGAGTCGGAGCGAAGCTATGGCTACACCTTC. Its translation is CAISESERSYGYTF.